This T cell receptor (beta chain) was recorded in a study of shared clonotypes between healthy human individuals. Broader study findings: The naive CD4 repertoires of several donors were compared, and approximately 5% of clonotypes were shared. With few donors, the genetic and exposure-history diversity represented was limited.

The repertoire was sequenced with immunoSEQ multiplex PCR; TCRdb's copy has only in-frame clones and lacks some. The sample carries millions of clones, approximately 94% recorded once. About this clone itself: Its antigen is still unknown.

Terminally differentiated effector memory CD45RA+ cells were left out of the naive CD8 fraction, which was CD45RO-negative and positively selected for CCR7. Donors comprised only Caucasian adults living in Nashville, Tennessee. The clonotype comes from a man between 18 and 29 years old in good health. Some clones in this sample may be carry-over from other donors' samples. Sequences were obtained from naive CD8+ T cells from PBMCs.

CDR3 loop: CASNRREADTQYF. The CDR3 DNA follows: TGTGCCAGCAATAGGAGGGAGGCAGATACGCAGTATTTT. This chain joins TRBV27 and TRBJ2-3; tentative D call: TRBD2 (6 bases). From germline, CDR1 is MNHEY and CDR2 SMNVEV (reference sequence). V shed 7 bases and J shed 4 bases, with 12 bases lying between them. The CDR3 sequence is 13 residues long.